This TCR beta chain was retrieved from a study of long-term antiretroviral therapy in people with HIV. Whole-study context: The 2015 immediate-ART recommendation came about a decade after the earliest samples. Study-level points and caveats: Controls exceeded HIV repertoires in CDR3 length range. Post-ART diversity increased but stayed below transplant donor controls.

This was the immunoSEQ v3.0 assay at survey level. Assay: immunoSEQ multiplex PCR; the TCRdb copy retains only in-frame clones and omits some. The top ten clones hold around 4.8% of a sample with some 23,000 clones, around three quarters of them seen once. Donors needed at least one pre-ART PBMC sample plus at least two post-ART samples. V trimming: 4 bases; J trimming: 6 bases; junction bases outside the gene matches: 9. The V gene's germline CDR1 is MDHEN and CDR2 SYDVKM. The CDR3 has 16 amino acids. Comment on this clone: What it binds is not known.

The V gene is TRBV28, the J gene TRBJ1-4; 9 nucleotides line up with TRBD1. This clonotype was sampled from a woman in her 40s with HIV. The sequences come from unsorted PBMCs, collected 0.5 years after starting antiretroviral therapy. The CDR3 nucleotides read TGTGCCAGCAGTTCGAGCCGGACAGGGGAGTATGAAAAACTGTTTTTT. As protein: CASSSSRTGEYEKLFF.